The clone carrying this T cell receptor beta chain was counted at least ten times. The source of the sample is a study of T cells in Graves' hyperthyroidism and ophthalmopathy. The CDR3 regions of TCR beta were amplified from RNA transcripts. HTBI primers were the set used in a first-round RT-PCR of the TCR CDR3. TCRdb re-called the multiplex PCR reads with MiXCR, one entry per CDR3 protein. In the table there are about 380,000 distinct CDR3 sequences, around 13% of which are singletons. Trimming cost V 4 bases and J 5 bases, with 15 bases left between them. The CDR3 has 14 residues. CDR1 is SGHRS, CDR2 YFSETQ, per germline.

Sample: blood. The TCR originated in an older woman with Graves' hyperthyroidism. V gene TRBV5-1 combines with J gene TRBJ1-1; tentative D call: TRBD1 (5 bases). CDR3 in amino acids: CASSETVTATEAFF. In DNA form, the CDR3 reads TGCGCCAGCAGCGAAACGGTGACAGCGACTGAAGCTTTCTTT.